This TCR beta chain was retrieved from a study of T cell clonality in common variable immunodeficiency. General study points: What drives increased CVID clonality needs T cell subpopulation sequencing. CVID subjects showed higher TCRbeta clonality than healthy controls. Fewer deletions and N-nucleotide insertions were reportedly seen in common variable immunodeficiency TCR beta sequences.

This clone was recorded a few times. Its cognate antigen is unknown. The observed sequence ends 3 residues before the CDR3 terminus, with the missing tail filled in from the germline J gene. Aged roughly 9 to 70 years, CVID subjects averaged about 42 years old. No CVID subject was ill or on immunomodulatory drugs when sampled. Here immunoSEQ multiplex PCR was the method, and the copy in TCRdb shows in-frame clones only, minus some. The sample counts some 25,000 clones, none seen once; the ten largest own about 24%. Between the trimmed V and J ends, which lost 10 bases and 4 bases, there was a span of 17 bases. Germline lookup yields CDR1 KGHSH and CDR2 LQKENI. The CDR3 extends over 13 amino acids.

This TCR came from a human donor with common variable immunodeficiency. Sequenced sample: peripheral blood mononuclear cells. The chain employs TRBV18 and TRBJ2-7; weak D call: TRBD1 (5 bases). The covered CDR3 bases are TGTGCCATCAAGCCATATGGGGCATACGAG. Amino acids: CAIKPYGAYE. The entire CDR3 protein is CAIKPYGAYEQYF.